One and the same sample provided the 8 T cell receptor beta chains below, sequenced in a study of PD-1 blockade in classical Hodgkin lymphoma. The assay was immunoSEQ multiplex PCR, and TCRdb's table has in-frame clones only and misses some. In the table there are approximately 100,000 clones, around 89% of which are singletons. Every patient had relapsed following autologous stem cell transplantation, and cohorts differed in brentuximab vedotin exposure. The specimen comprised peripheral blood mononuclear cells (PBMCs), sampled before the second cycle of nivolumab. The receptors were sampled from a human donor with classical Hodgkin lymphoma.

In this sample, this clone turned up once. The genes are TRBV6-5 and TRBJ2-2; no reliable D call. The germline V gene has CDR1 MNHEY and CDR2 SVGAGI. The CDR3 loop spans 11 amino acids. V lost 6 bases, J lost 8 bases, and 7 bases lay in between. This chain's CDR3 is CASSRIGELFF. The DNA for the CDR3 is TGTGCCAGCAGCCGTATTGGGGAGCTGTTTTTT.

CDR3 sequence (DNA): TGTGCCAGCAGCTTAGGTCACATGAACACTGAAGCTTTCTTT. Its translation: CASSLGHMNTEAFF. The rearrangement joins TRBV7-9 to TRBJ1-1; D gene ambiguous. V was clipped by 1 base and J by 0 bases, with 6 bases between them. This CDR3 contains 14 residues. Germline lookup yields CDR1 SEHNR and CDR2 FQNEAQ (reference sequence).

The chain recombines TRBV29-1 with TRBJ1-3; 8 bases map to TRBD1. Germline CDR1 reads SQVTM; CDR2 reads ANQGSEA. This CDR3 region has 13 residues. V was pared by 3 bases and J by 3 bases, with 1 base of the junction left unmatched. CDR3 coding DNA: TGCAGCGTTGAGACAGGGGTTGGAAACACCATATATTTT. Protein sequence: CSVETGVGNTIYF.

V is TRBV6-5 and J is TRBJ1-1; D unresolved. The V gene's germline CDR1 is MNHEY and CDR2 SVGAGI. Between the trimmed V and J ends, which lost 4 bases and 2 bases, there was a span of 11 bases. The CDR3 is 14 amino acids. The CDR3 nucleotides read TGTGCCAGCAGTTGGACGTTTGAAAACACTGAAGCTTTCTTT. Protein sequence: CASSWTFENTEAFF.

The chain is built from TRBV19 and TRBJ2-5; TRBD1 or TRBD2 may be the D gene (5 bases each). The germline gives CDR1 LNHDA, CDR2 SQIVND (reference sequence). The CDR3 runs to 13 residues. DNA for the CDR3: TGTACCTCCAGTAGGGGACACCAAGAGACCCAGTACTTC. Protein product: CTSSRGHQETQYF.

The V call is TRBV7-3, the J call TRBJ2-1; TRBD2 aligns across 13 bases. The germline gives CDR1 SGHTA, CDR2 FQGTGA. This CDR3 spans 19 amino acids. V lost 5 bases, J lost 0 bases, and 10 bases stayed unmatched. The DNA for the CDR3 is TGTGCCAGCAGCGTAGGACTAGCGGGGGCCCTTAGCTCCTACAATGAGCAGTTCTTC. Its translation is CASSVGLAGALSSYNEQFF.

CDR3 DNA sequence: TGTGCCAGCAGCTTAGTTTCGCGTGATGAGCAGTTCTTC. This translates into CASSLVSRDEQFF. The chain has TRBV7-2 and TRBJ2-1, with D unresolved. The CDR3 totals 13 residues. Germline CDR1 and CDR2: SGHTA and FQGNSA. V lost 1 base to trimming and J lost 8 bases, with 9 bases between them.

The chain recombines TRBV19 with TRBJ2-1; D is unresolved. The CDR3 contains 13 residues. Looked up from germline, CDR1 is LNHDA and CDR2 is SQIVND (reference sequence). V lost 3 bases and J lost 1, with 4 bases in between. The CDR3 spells CASSIGSYNEQFF. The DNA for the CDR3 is TGTGCCAGTAGTATCGGTTCCTACAATGAGCAGTTCTTC.